One and the same sample provided the 17 T cell receptor beta chains below, sequenced in a study of blood T cell repertoires in COVID-19. Here immunoSEQ multiplex PCR was the method, and the copy in TCRdb shows in-frame clones only, minus some. The sample includes 150,000 to 180,000 clones, roughly nine tenths of them seen just once. The sample comprised peripheral blood. The receptors derive from a man aged 45-65 years with acute or convalescent COVID-19.

The chain joins TRBV28 to TRBJ2-2, with 10 bases fitting TRBD2. The CDR3 spans 15 residues. Unmatched junction bases numbered 4, after V lost 7 bases and J lost 2 bases. Germline-derived CDR1 and CDR2 are MDHEN and SYDVKM. The CDR3 region has the DNA TGTGCCAGCACCTCTAGCGGGGGAAACACCGGGGAGCTGTTTTTT. It translates to CASTSSGGNTGELFF.

The chain carries TRBV19 and TRBJ1-4; D is perhaps TRBD1 (5 bases). Germline values: CDR1 LNHDA, CDR2 SQIVND (reference sequence). The length of the CDR3 is 14 residues. Trimming removed 2 bases at V and 7 bases at J, with 11 bases between. In nucleotides, the CDR3 is TGTGCCAGTAGTATACGGCGGGGGAGTGAAAAACTGTTTTTT. As protein: CASSIRRGSEKLFF.

The J gene is TRBJ2-1, the V gene TRBV3-1 (or the pseudogene TRBV3-2), with a possible D match to TRBD1 (5 bases). V was clipped by 1 base and J by 7 bases, with 8 bases between them. CDR3 length: 13 residues. CDR1 is LGHDT, CDR2 YNNKEL, per germline (reference sequence). The CDR3: CASSQGGGNEQFF. CDR3 nucleotides: TGTGCCAGCAGCCAAGGGGGCGGTAATGAGCAGTTCTTC.

The CDR3 nucleotides are TGTGCCAGCTCACCTTTTGCGGGGGGGTCGAACGAGCAGTACGTC. Translation gives CASSPFAGGSNEQYV. The V gene is TRBV18, the J gene TRBJ2-7; 9 bases agree with TRBD2. Germline V gives CDR1 KGHSH, CDR2 LQKENI. This CDR3 has 15 amino acids. V lost 3 bases, J lost 5 bases, and 8 bases stayed unmatched.

J is TRBJ2-3 and V is TRBV6-6, with 10 bases that match TRBD2. The CDR3 runs 16 residues. Losses at the gene ends were 0 bases for V and 4 bases for J; bases not matched to a gene: 4. From germline, CDR1 is MNHNY and CDR2 SVGAGI (reference sequence). The CDR3 is CASSYSASGGADTQYF. The DNA of the CDR3 is TGTGCCAGCAGTTACTCGGCTAGCGGGGGCGCAGATACGCAGTATTTT.

The chain carries TRBV11-2 and TRBJ2-7; the D gene is possibly TRBD1 (6 bases). CDR1 and CDR2 from the germline V gene are SGHAT and FQNNGV. The CDR3 is 16 amino acids. Trimming left V 1 base short and J 1 base short, with 14 bases between. In DNA, the CDR3 is TGTGCCAGCAGCTTAGGTTCGCGGACAGTATCCTACGAGCAGTACTTC. It yields the protein CASSLGSRTVSYEQYF.

The V call is TRBV9, the J call TRBJ2-2; D is unclear. The CDR3 consists of 16 residues. The germline gives CDR1 SGDLS, CDR2 YYNGEE. V lost 1 base and J 0 bases, leaving 10 bases between the germline ends. As DNA, the CDR3 is TGTGCCAGCAGCGTACGAGCGACCGCGAACACCGGGGAGCTGTTTTTT. Amino acid sequence: CASSVRATANTGELFF.

CDR3 amino acids: CASSVQAGGPNGELFF. The CDR3 DNA reads as TGTGCCAGCAGCGTCCAAGCGGGGGGGCCGAACGGGGAGCTGTTTTTT. This chain links TRBV9 with TRBJ2-2; TRBD2 matches at 10 bases. The CDR3 is made up of 16 amino acids. Germline values: CDR1 SGDLS, CDR2 YYNGEE. V lost 2 bases and J lost 7; bases outside the gene matches: 8.

Here the CDR3 reads CASSTGTSGRGETQYF. For the CDR3, the DNA is TGCGCCAGCAGCACAGGGACTAGCGGGAGGGGAGAGACCCAGTACTTC. V and J are TRBV5-1 and TRBJ2-5; TRBD2 agrees at 16 bases. This CDR3 has 16 residues. V lost 4 bases to trimming and J lost 4 bases; unmatched junction nucleotides: 4. Germline values: CDR1 SGHRS, CDR2 YFSETQ.

This clone was detected once. This sequence joins TRBV30 and TRBJ1-5, with TRBD1 as a possible D gene (5 bases). Trimming cost V 2 bases and J 0 bases, with 11 bases left between them. This CDR3 has 15 residues. Germline V gene sequence: CDR1 GTSNPN, CDR2 SVGIG (reference sequence). DNA for the CDR3: TGTGCCTGGAGTCCCCAGGGCTATAGCAATCAGCCCCAGCATTTT. This gives the protein CAWSPQGYSNQPQHF.

The chain has TRBV18 and TRBJ1-5; D possibly corresponds to TRBD1 (5 bases). The germline CDR1 and CDR2 sequences are KGHSH and LQKENI. The CDR3 is 14 residues long. Trimming shortened V by 3 bases and J by 4 bases, and 10 bases separated the two germline ends. CDR3: CASSPTRVNQPQHF. CDR3 sequence (DNA): TGTGCCAGCTCACCGACCAGGGTGAATCAGCCCCAGCATTTT.

V is TRBV5-1 and J is TRBJ2-3; tentative D call: TRBD2 (5 bases). CDR1 is SGHRS and CDR2 is YFSETQ in the germline V gene. V shed 1 base and J shed 3 bases, with 12 bases lying between them. This CDR3 has 15 residues. CDR3 in amino acids: CASSLMGVGTDTQYF. As DNA, the CDR3 is TGCGCCAGCAGCTTGATGGGAGTTGGGACAGATACGCAGTATTTT.

The rearrangement uses TRBV6-6 and TRBJ2-5, with D perhaps assigned TRBD1 or TRBD2 (5 bases each). Trimming took off 5 bases at V and 3 bases at J, with 22 bases between the two ends. The germline CDR1 and CDR2 sequences are MNHNY and SVGAGI (reference sequence). The CDR3 has 17 amino acids. The CDR3 nucleotides read TGTGCCAGCAGTCGACTAAAAGGGGTTTTAGGTAAAGAGACCCAGTACTTC. Protein product: CASSRLKGVLGKETQYF.

The V and J genes are TRBV24-1 and TRBJ1-2; the D is unclear. CDR3 length equals 12 residues. Trimming shortened V by 5 bases and J by 10 bases, and 13 bases separated the two germline ends. Germline V gives CDR1 KGHDR, CDR2 SFDVKD. The CDR3 loop is CATSGGVVSYTF. Written as DNA, the CDR3 is TGTGCCACCAGTGGAGGTGTGGTATCCTACACCTTC.

This chain connects TRBV20-1 to TRBJ2-5; the D is unclear. Trimming removed 1 base from V and 5 bases from J, with 5 bases in between. Germline V gives CDR1 DFQATT, CDR2 SNEGSKA (reference sequence). The CDR3 runs to 11 residues. CDR3 region: CSARALETQYF. Written as DNA, the CDR3 is TGCAGTGCTAGAGCCCTGGAGACCCAGTACTTC.

This clone was counted between two and nine times. V is TRBV15 and J is TRBJ1-5; the D is unclear. This CDR3 is built from 14 residues. V lost 3 bases and J 6 bases, leaving 12 bases between the germline ends. CDR1 and CDR2 (germline): LNHNV, YYDKDF (reference sequence). The CDR3 spells CATSSLGRSQPQHF. CDR3 coding DNA: TGTGCCACCAGCAGTCTGGGGAGGAGTCAGCCCCAGCATTTT.

The V call is TRBV7-2, the J call TRBJ1-2; 8 bases line up with TRBD1. V was clipped by 6 bases and J by 4 bases; unmatched bases: 7. This CDR3 has 14 amino acids. The germline V gene has CDR1 SGHTA and CDR2 FQGNSA. As DNA, the CDR3 is TGTGCCAGCAGTATAACAGGGGGAACCTATGGCTACACCTTC. Translating gives CASSITGGTYGYTF.